These T cell receptor beta chains were read from a single sample in a study of blood T cells in healthy people across ages. TCRdb re-analysed the 5' RACE reads in MiXCR, keeping a single row per CDR3 protein. The sample yields over a million distinct CDR3 sequences, roughly 64% seen once. The specimen was blood. The receptors originated from a young man in good health. Both conserved end residues are part of each CDR3. A D gene is named only where the DNA matches it firmly. Rows may omit the clone size; those that give it use once, few, many or a size class.

j_gene: TRBJ2-1
d_gene: TRBD1
abundance: -
v_gene: TRBV7-9
CDR3nt: TGTGCCAGCAGCTTAGCGCGAGGACAGGCCCTTAAGTACAATGAGCAGTTCTTC
CDR3aa: CASSLARGQALKYNEQFF

j_gene: TRBJ2-5
d_gene: -
abundance: -
v_gene: TRBV25-1
CDR3nt: TGTGCCAGCAGTGAAAGTGCGAACAAGTACCAAGAGACCCAGTACTTC
CDR3aa: CASSESANKYQETQYF

j_gene: TRBJ2-2
d_gene: -
abundance: once
v_gene: TRBV20-1
CDR3nt: TGCAGTGCCCCACGGACGGTGAACACCGGGGAGCTGTTTTTT
CDR3aa: CSAPRTVNTGELFF

j_gene: TRBJ2-1
d_gene: -
abundance: -
v_gene: TRBV5-1
CDR3nt: TGCGCCAGCAGCAGGGTTCTGGACAATGAGCAGTTCTTC
CDR3aa: CASSRVLDNEQFF

j_gene: TRBJ1-1
d_gene: -
abundance: -
v_gene: TRBV12-3/TRBV12-4
CDR3nt: TGTGCCAGCAGTCCTGACAGCTCTGAAGCTTTCTTT
CDR3aa: CASSPDSSEAFF

j_gene: TRBJ2-5
d_gene: -
abundance: -
v_gene: TRBV10-3
CDR3nt: TGTGCCATCAGTGATGGGGGGCGCATGGAGACCCAGTACTTC
CDR3aa: CAISDGGRMETQYF

j_gene: TRBJ1-6
d_gene: -
abundance: -
v_gene: TRBV27
CDR3nt: TGTGCCAGCAGTTTAAACCGGGCCCTCTATAATTCACCCCTCCACTTT
CDR3aa: CASSLNRALYNSPLHF

j_gene: TRBJ1-5
d_gene: -
abundance: -
v_gene: TRBV6-1
CDR3nt: TGTGCCAGCAGCGGCAGGGTGCCGGGGACCGGGAATCAGCCCCAGCATTTT
CDR3aa: CASSGRVPGTGNQPQHF

j_gene: TRBJ1-2
d_gene: TRBD1
abundance: -
v_gene: TRBV6-2/TRBV6-3
CDR3nt: TGTGCCAGCAGCTTTTGGGGACAGGAGGACGGCTACACCTTC
CDR3aa: CASSFWGQEDGYTF

j_gene: TRBJ1-1
d_gene: -
abundance: few
v_gene: TRBV4-1
CDR3nt: TGCGCCAGCAGCCCGGGGAGGGGAGGTGTGAACACTGAAGCTTTCTTT
CDR3aa: CASSPGRGGVNTEAFF

j_gene: TRBJ2-1
d_gene: -
abundance: -
v_gene: TRBV29-1
CDR3nt: TGCAGCGTTGGGGAGGTGACCTACAATGAGCAGTTCTTC
CDR3aa: CSVGEVTYNEQFF

j_gene: TRBJ2-7
d_gene: -
abundance: many
v_gene: TRBV6-1
CDR3nt: TGTGCCAGCAGTGTAGCAGACTCCTACGAGCAGTACTTC
CDR3aa: CASSVADSYEQYF

j_gene: TRBJ2-7
d_gene: -
abundance: few
v_gene: TRBV27
CDR3nt: TGTGCCAGCGTAGGAGGGCCCTCCTACGAGCAGTACTTC
CDR3aa: CASVGGPSYEQYF

j_gene: TRBJ2-6
d_gene: TRBD2
abundance: once
v_gene: TRBV27
CDR3nt: TGTGCCAGCGCAAACGGGAGGGGGGCCAACGTCCTGACTTTC
CDR3aa: CASANGRGANVLTF

j_gene: TRBJ1-2
d_gene: -
abundance: -
v_gene: TRBV6-6
CDR3nt: TGTGCCAGCAGTCCCCCTGTGGGGGTCTATGGCTACACCTTC
CDR3aa: CASSPPVGVYGYTF

j_gene: TRBJ2-1
d_gene: TRBD1
abundance: -
v_gene: TRBV5-1
CDR3nt: TGCGCCAGCAGCTCCCAGGGGGGAACAGGGGGTTTGTCCTACAATGAGCAGTTCTTC
CDR3aa: CASSSQGGTGGLSYNEQFF

j_gene: TRBJ2-1
d_gene: -
abundance: -
v_gene: TRBV7-9
CDR3nt: TGTGCCAGCAGCTTCCACAGAGAGCAGTTCTTC
CDR3aa: CASSFHREQFF

j_gene: TRBJ1-1
d_gene: TRBD1
abundance: -
v_gene: TRBV5-1
CDR3nt: TGCGCCAGCAGCACAGACAGGGGTTGGAACACTGAAGCTTTCTTT
CDR3aa: CASSTDRGWNTEAFF

j_gene: TRBJ1-5
d_gene: -
abundance: once
v_gene: TRBV12-3/TRBV12-4
CDR3nt: TGTGCCAGCAGTTTCAAGGCCCTACGGAATCAGCCCCAGCATTTT
CDR3aa: CASSFKALRNQPQHF

j_gene: TRBJ2-1
d_gene: -
abundance: many
v_gene: TRBV29-1
CDR3nt: TGCAGCGGGGGCGGAGGTAATGAGCAGTTCTTC
CDR3aa: CSGGGGNEQFF

j_gene: TRBJ1-2
d_gene: TRBD1
abundance: few
v_gene: TRBV10-3
CDR3nt: TGTGCCATCAGCCTACCCCGGGACAGGGGCGGCGGCTACACCTTC
CDR3aa: CAISLPRDRGGGYTF

j_gene: TRBJ2-7
d_gene: -
abundance: -
v_gene: TRBV4-1
CDR3nt: TGCGCCAGCAGCTCCCTATTCGACGAGCAGTACTTC
CDR3aa: CASSSLFDEQYF

j_gene: TRBJ1-5
d_gene: -
abundance: -
v_gene: TRBV20-1
CDR3nt: TGCAGTGCTAGAGATTCCGGCAGTCAGCCCCAGCATTTT
CDR3aa: CSARDSGSQPQHF

j_gene: TRBJ2-1
d_gene: TRBD1
abundance: -
v_gene: TRBV12-3/TRBV12-4
CDR3nt: TGTGCCAGCAGTGACAGGGACCCCTACTACAATGAGCAGTTCTTC
CDR3aa: CASSDRDPYYNEQFF

j_gene: TRBJ1-2
d_gene: TRBD1
abundance: -
v_gene: TRBV12-3/TRBV12-4
CDR3nt: TGTGCCTGCCACAGGGGGTCCTATGGCTACACCTTC
CDR3aa: CACHRGSYGYTF

j_gene: TRBJ2-1
d_gene: TRBD2
abundance: -
v_gene: TRBV6-5
CDR3nt: TGTGCCAGCAGTTACTCGGCGGGAGGGTCCTACAATGAGCAGTTCTTC
CDR3aa: CASSYSAGGSYNEQFF

j_gene: TRBJ2-1
d_gene: -
abundance: -
v_gene: TRBV6-5
CDR3nt: TGTGCCAGCAGCGCCCCTCGGGACGGGTACAATGAGCAGTTCTTC
CDR3aa: CASSAPRDGYNEQFF

j_gene: TRBJ1-4
d_gene: TRBD1
abundance: -
v_gene: TRBV5-1
CDR3nt: TGCGCCAGCAGCTTGGTAGGGACAGTAAATGAAAAACTGTTTTTT
CDR3aa: CASSLVGTVNEKLFF

j_gene: TRBJ2-7
d_gene: TRBD1
abundance: few
v_gene: TRBV28
CDR3nt: TGTGCCAGCAGAGTCGGGACAGGGGGCTACGAGCAGTACTTC
CDR3aa: CASRVGTGGYEQYF

j_gene: TRBJ2-2
d_gene: TRBD2
abundance: -
v_gene: TRBV4-2
CDR3nt: TGTGCCAGCAGCCAAGAAACTAGCGGGCCCCTGGGGGAGCTGTTTTTT
CDR3aa: CASSQETSGPLGELFF

j_gene: TRBJ2-3
d_gene: -
abundance: -
v_gene: TRBV4-2
CDR3nt: TGTGCCAGCAGCCAAAACCGTATTACAGATACGCAGTATTTT
CDR3aa: CASSQNRITDTQYF

j_gene: TRBJ2-7
d_gene: -
abundance: once
v_gene: TRBV6-4
CDR3nt: TGTGCCAGCAGTGATCTACCGGGAGCGGCCTACGAGCAGTACTTC
CDR3aa: CASSDLPGAAYEQYF

j_gene: TRBJ2-1
d_gene: -
abundance: many
v_gene: TRBV5-4
CDR3nt: TGTGCCAGCAGCTTGGGTCACGGACAGACTAATGAGCAGTTCTTC
CDR3aa: CASSLGHGQTNEQFF

j_gene: TRBJ1-2
d_gene: TRBD1
abundance: few
v_gene: TRBV12-3/TRBV12-4
CDR3nt: TGTGCCAGCAGTCGGCCGGGACAGGGATTTCCCTACACCTTC
CDR3aa: CASSRPGQGFPYTF

j_gene: TRBJ2-3
d_gene: -
abundance: -
v_gene: TRBV4-2
CDR3nt: TGTGCCAGCAGCCAGACCGGTGGGGAGGAGAGGGCAGATACGCAGTATTTT
CDR3aa: CASSQTGGEERADTQYF

j_gene: TRBJ1-6
d_gene: -
abundance: few
v_gene: TRBV10-3
CDR3nt: TGTGCCATCAGCCCGGCCAGGGAGAGCTCCTATAATTCACCCCTCCACTTT
CDR3aa: CAISPARESSYNSPLHF

j_gene: TRBJ2-1
d_gene: TRBD1
abundance: -
v_gene: TRBV20-1
CDR3nt: TGCAGTGCTAGCCTACCGGGACAGGGTTTATACAATGAGCAGTTCTTC
CDR3aa: CSASLPGQGLYNEQFF

j_gene: TRBJ2-1
d_gene: -
abundance: few
v_gene: TRBV4-3
CDR3nt: TGCGCCAGCAGCCAAGGCAGCGGGCCCTACAATGAGCAGTTCTTC
CDR3aa: CASSQGSGPYNEQFF

j_gene: TRBJ1-5
d_gene: TRBD1
abundance: -
v_gene: TRBV6-5
CDR3nt: TGTGCCACACAGGGGTCTGCGGTTCAGCCCCAGCATTTT
CDR3aa: CATQGSAVQPQHF

j_gene: TRBJ2-7
d_gene: TRBD2
abundance: -
v_gene: TRBV6-2/TRBV6-3
CDR3nt: TGTGCCAGCAGTCCTTTGGGCGGGAGTTCCTACAATGAGCAGTACTTC
CDR3aa: CASSPLGGSSYNEQYF

j_gene: TRBJ2-7
d_gene: -
abundance: -
v_gene: TRBV6-5
CDR3nt: TGTGCCAGCAGTCGTACGGGAACGCTCCCTTACGAGCAGTACTTC
CDR3aa: CASSRTGTLPYEQYF

j_gene: TRBJ2-7
d_gene: -
abundance: -
v_gene: TRBV4-1
CDR3nt: TGCGCCAGCAGCCAAGTGGTCCAACGAACCTACGAGCAGTACTTC
CDR3aa: CASSQVVQRTYEQYF

j_gene: TRBJ2-3
d_gene: -
abundance: -
v_gene: TRBV20-1
CDR3nt: TGCAGTGCTAGAGACCAGGGCTTGGGCGTGGGTACGCAGTATTTT
CDR3aa: CSARDQGLGVGTQYF

j_gene: TRBJ1-4
d_gene: -
abundance: -
v_gene: TRBV4-3
CDR3nt: TGCGCCAGCAGCCAACTCGACTTTAGACGGGAAAAACTGTTTTTT
CDR3aa: CASSQLDFRREKLFF

j_gene: TRBJ2-1
d_gene: -
abundance: -
v_gene: TRBV15
CDR3nt: TGTGCCACCAGCAGGACAACTGGGGCTGAGGGATCCTTTAGTCCACAGTTCTTC
CDR3aa: CATSRTTGAEGSFSPQFF

j_gene: TRBJ1-5
d_gene: -
abundance: -
v_gene: TRBV2
CDR3nt: TGTGCCAGCAGACACCTTAGCAATCAGCCCCAGCATTTT
CDR3aa: CASRHLSNQPQHF

j_gene: TRBJ2-5
d_gene: TRBD2
abundance: -
v_gene: TRBV2
CDR3nt: TGTGCCAGCAGTGAACATAGCGGGAGCAGGGAGACCCAGTACTTC
CDR3aa: CASSEHSGSRETQYF

j_gene: TRBJ1-4
d_gene: -
abundance: -
v_gene: TRBV29-1
CDR3nt: TGCAGCGCTTGGTCGACAACTAATGAAAAACTGTTTTTT
CDR3aa: CSAWSTTNEKLFF

j_gene: TRBJ2-3
d_gene: -
abundance: -
v_gene: TRBV7-9
CDR3nt: TGTGCCAGCAGCCGGAACTTAGCCACTAGCACAGATACGCAGTATTTT
CDR3aa: CASSRNLATSTDTQYF

j_gene: TRBJ2-7
d_gene: -
abundance: few
v_gene: TRBV11-2
CDR3nt: TGTGCCAGCAGTTTAGTTCAGGGCGTCTACGAGCAGTACTTC
CDR3aa: CASSLVQGVYEQYF

j_gene: TRBJ1-1
d_gene: -
abundance: -
v_gene: TRBV25-1
CDR3nt: TGTGCCAGCTCTCGGGACTTCGTAACTGAAGCTTTCTTT
CDR3aa: CASSRDFVTEAFF

j_gene: TRBJ2-1
d_gene: TRBD1
abundance: -
v_gene: TRBV5-1
CDR3nt: TGCGCCAGCAGCTTGGGACAGGGGATGATAGATGAGCAGTTCTTC
CDR3aa: CASSLGQGMIDEQFF